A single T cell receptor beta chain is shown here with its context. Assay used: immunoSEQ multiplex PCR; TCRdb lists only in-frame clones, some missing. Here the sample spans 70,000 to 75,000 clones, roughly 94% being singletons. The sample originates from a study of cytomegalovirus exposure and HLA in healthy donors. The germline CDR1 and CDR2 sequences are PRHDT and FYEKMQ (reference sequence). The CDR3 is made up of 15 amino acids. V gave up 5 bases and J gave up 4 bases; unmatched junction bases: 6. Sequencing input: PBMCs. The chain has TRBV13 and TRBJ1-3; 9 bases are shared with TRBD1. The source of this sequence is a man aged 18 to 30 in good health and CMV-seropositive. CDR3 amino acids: CASSPGTGPGNTIYF. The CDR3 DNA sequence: TGTGCCAGCAGCCCCGGGACAGGGCCCGGAAACACCATATATTTT.